This T cell receptor beta chain was profiled in a study of read filtering for tumor transcriptome and immune sequencing. As for the study in general: Among patients, around 18 were male and around 13 female, aged roughly 45 to 85 (mean approximately 71). R-ISS stage counts were under ten for I, about 15 for II, about 7 for III.

The CDR3 consists of 14 residues. The V and J ends lost 2 bases and 6 bases respectively, with 11 bases between them. Germline values: CDR1 SGHRS, CDR2 YFSETQ. This library used about 400 ng RNA and molecular barcoded adaptors spanning alpha/delta and beta/gamma chains. A single record per CDR3 protein comes from TCRdb applying MiXCR to the reads. The sample contains fewer than 90,000 distinct CDR3 sequences, more than 9% of which appear only once. Whole-study results and caveats: RNA-seq captured clonotypes less deeply and reliably than IR-seq. Approximately 87% of IR-seq clonotypes had a single read, yet these held 3.5% to 4.5% of reads.

The sample holds many counts of this clonotype. Its antigen is not identified. The clonotype comes from a donor at least 40 years old with multiple myeloma. The rearrangement uses TRBV5-1 and TRBJ1-4; no firm D call. What was sequenced was a population of CD138-negative cells sorted from bone marrow. In DNA form, the CDR3 reads TGCGCCAGCAGCTTTACGGGAGGCGATGAAAAACTGTTTTTT. It yields the protein CASSFTGGDEKLFF.